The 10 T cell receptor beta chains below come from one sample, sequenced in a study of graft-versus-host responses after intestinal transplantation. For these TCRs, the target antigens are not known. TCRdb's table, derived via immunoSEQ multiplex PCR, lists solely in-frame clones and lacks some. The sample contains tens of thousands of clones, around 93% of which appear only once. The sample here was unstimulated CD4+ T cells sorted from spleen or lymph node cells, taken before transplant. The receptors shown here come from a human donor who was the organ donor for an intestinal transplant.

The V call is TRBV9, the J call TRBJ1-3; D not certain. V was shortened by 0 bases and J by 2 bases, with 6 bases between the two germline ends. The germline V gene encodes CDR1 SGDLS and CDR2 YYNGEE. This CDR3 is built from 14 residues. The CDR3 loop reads CASSVGSTGNTIYF. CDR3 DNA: TGTGCCAGCAGCGTAGGAAGTACTGGAAACACCATATATTTT.

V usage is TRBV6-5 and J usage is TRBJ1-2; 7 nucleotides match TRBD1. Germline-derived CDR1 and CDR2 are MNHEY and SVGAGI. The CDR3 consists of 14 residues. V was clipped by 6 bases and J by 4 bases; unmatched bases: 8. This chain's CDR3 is CASRTTGTSYGYTF. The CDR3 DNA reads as TGTGCCAGCAGGACGACAGGGACCTCCTATGGCTACACCTTC.

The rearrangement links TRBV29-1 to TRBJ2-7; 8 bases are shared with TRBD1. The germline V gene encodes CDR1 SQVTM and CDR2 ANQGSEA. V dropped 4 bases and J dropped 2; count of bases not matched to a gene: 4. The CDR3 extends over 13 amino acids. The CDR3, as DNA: TGCAGCGTTGTTGGACAGGGTACCTACGAGCAGTACTTC. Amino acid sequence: CSVVGQGTYEQYF.

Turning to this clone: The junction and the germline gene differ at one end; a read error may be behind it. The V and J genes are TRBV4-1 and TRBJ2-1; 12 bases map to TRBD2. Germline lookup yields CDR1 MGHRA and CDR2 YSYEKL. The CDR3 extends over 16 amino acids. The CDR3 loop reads CASSHPSGGANNGQFF. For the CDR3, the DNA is TGCGCCAGCAGCCACCCTAGCGGGGGGGCTAACAATGGGCAGTTCTTC.

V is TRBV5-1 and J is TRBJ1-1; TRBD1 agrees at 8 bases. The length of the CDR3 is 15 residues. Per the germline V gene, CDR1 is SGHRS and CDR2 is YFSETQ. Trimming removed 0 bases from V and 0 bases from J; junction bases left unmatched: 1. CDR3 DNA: TGCGCCAGCAGCTTGGGGGACAGGTTGAACACTGAAGCTTTCTTT. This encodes CASSLGDRLNTEAFF. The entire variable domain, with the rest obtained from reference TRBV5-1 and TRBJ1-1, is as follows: KAGVTQTPRYLIKTRGQQVTLSCSPISGHRSVSWYQQTPGQGLQFLFEYFSETQRNKGNFPGRFSGRQFSNSRSEMNVSTLELGDSALYLCASSLGDRLNTEAFFGQGTRLTVV.

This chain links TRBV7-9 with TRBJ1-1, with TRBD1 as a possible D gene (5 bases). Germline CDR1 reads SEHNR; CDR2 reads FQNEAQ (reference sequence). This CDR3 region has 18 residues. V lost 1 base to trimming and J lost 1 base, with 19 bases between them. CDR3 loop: CASSLVWGTAGRNTEAFF. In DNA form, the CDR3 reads TGTGCCAGCAGCTTAGTCTGGGGGACGGCGGGGAGGAACACTGAAGCTTTCTTT.

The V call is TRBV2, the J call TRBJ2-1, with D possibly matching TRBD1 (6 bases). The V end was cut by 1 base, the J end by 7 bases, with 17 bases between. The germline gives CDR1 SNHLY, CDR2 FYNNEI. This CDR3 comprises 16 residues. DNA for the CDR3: TGTGCCAGCAGTGAAGTGGGACACCGGACAAAGAATGAGCAGTTCTTC. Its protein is CASSEVGHRTKNEQFF. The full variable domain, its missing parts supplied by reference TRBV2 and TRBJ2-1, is EPEVTQTPSHQVTQMGQEVILRCVPISNHLYFYWYRQILGQKVEFLVSFYNNEISEKSEIFDDQFSVERPDGSNFTLKIRSTKLEDSAMYFCASSEVGHRTKNEQFFGPGTRLTVL.

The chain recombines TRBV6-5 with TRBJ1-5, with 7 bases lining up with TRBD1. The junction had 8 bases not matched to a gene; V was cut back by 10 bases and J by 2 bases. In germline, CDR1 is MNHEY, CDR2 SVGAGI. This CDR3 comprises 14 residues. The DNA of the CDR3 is TGTGCCACCAGAAGACAGGGCGGCAATCAGCCCCAGCATTTT. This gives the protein CATRRQGGNQPQHF.

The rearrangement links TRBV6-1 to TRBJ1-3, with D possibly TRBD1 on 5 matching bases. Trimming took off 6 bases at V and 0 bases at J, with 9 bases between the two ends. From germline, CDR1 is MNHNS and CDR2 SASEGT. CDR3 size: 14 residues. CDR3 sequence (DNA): TGTGCCAGCAGCAGGGATTTCTCTGGAAACACCATATATTTT. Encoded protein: CASSRDFSGNTIYF.

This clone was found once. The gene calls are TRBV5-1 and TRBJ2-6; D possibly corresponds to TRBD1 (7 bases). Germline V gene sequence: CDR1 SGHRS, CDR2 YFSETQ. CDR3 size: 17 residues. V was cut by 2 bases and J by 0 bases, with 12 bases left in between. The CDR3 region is CASSFGGGASGANVLTF. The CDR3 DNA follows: TGCGCCAGCAGCTTCGGAGGGGGCGCCTCTGGGGCCAACGTCCTGACTTTC.